What follows are 27 T cell receptor beta chains derived from one specimen sequenced in a study of naive and memory T cell subsets. A UMI-containing oligonucleotide was joined by 3' ligation to the TCR cDNA template. The SP2 primer and nested alpha and beta constant region primers amplified ligated cDNA in four rounds. TCRdb ran MiXCR on the 5' RACE reads and lists one entry per CDR3 protein. There are more than 55,000 distinct CDR3 sequences in the sample; about 8.3% occur only once, and about 8.9% lies in the top ten. All receptors come from a female donor in good health.

This clonotype was counted between two and nine times. The chain uses TRBV6-6 and TRBJ2-2; D is ambiguous. Germline CDR1 MNHNY, CDR2 SVGAGI (reference sequence). The CDR3 is made up of 12 amino acids. The V gene lost 6 bases and the J gene lost 7 bases, with 9 bases spanning the gap. The CDR3 DNA reads TGTGCCAGCAGCTACGAGATCGGGGAGCTGTTTTTT. Amino acid sequence: CASSYEIGELFF.

Ten or more counts support this clonotype. The rearrangement uses TRBV4-1 and TRBJ1-2; D is ambiguous. CDR3 length: 14 amino acids. CDR1 and CDR2 (germline): MGHRA, YSYEKL. Trimming removed 0 bases from V and 4 bases from J, with 9 bases in between. The CDR3 bases are TGCGCCAGCAGCCAAGATTGGCGGGTCTATGGCTACACCTTC. Its translation: CASSQDWRVYGYTF.

This clonotype was counted ten times or more. The chain has TRBV4-2 and TRBJ1-2, with 9 bases matching TRBD1. The CDR3 runs to 16 residues. Trimming cost V 1 base and J 6 bases; bases outside gene matches: 9. Germline CDR1 reads LGHNA; CDR2 reads YNFKEQ. CDR3 nucleotide sequence: TGTGCCAGCAGCCAAGTTTCCCCGGGACAGGGAGATGGCTACACCTTC. Its translation: CASSQVSPGQGDGYTF.

This clonotype was seen at least ten times. As DNA, the CDR3 is TGTGCCAGCAGTTTATCGGGACAGGGGAGGCATCAGCCCCAGCATTTT. Translating gives CASSLSGQGRHQPQHF. The chain combines TRBV28 with TRBJ1-5; TRBD1 agrees at 10 bases. CDR3 length: 16 residues. The J segment lost 5 bases and the V segment lost 1 base, leaving 5 bases of the junction unmatched. Per germline, CDR1 MDHEN and CDR2 SYDVKM.

The sample holds a few counts of this clonotype. V usage is TRBV2 and J usage is TRBJ2-3; D not certain. V shed 8 bases and J shed 2 bases, with 11 bases lying between them. The CDR3 has 13 amino acids. Per germline, CDR1 SNHLY and CDR2 FYNNEI. The CDR3 DNA follows: TGTGCCAGCTGCCCGGCAACCACAGATACGCAGTATTTT. It specifies CASCPATTDTQYF.

This clonotype was seen a handful of times. The chain is built from TRBV6-1 and TRBJ2-3; maybe TRBD1 (6 bases). Germline lookup yields CDR1 MNHNS and CDR2 SASEGT. Trimming took 7 bases from V and 6 from J, leaving 11 bases between them. This CDR3 is 12 amino acids long. CDR3 residues: CASNTGRDTQYF. The CDR3 DNA reads as TGTGCCAGCAACACAGGGCGGGATACGCAGTATTTT.

At least ten counts were recorded for this clonotype. The chain recombines TRBV12-3 or TRBV12-4 with TRBJ1-4; D ambiguous. The germline V and J ends were trimmed by 3 bases and 6 bases, with 5 bases remaining between them. The CDR3 spans 12 residues. CDR3 sequence reads: CASSLVDEKLFF. For the CDR3, the DNA is TGTGCCAGCAGTTTGGTTGATGAAAAACTGTTTTTT.

This clonotype was counted only a few times. The V and J genes are TRBV4-2 and TRBJ1-2; D is possibly TRBD1 (6 bases). V was cut by 3 bases and J by 7 bases, with 15 bases left in between. The germline V gene encodes CDR1 LGHNA and CDR2 YNFKEQ. The CDR3 is 14 amino acids. The CDR3 bases are TGTGCCAGCAGCCAGGATCAGGGGCCGCGTGGCTACACCTTC. Its protein is CASSQDQGPRGYTF.

This clonotype turned up a few times. This rearrangement joins TRBV4-1 to TRBJ2-6, with D tentatively TRBD1 (5 bases). V lost 1 base and J 2 bases, leaving 15 bases between the germline ends. The CDR3 spans 18 residues. Germline V gives CDR1 MGHRA, CDR2 YSYEKL. This CDR3 reads CASSQGGRGRTGANVLTF. CDR3 in DNA: TGCGCCAGCAGCCAAGGGGGAAGGGGAAGGACTGGGGCCAACGTCCTGACTTTC.

This clonotype was counted at least ten times. This chain joins TRBV5-1 and TRBJ2-5; unclear D gene. The CDR3 is made up of 15 amino acids. Trimming took 1 base from V and 3 from J, leaving 13 bases between them. Germline values: CDR1 SGHRS, CDR2 YFSETQ. The CDR3 here is CASSLTSRKEETQYF. CDR3 DNA: TGCGCCAGCAGCTTGACCTCGAGGAAGGAAGAGACCCAGTACTTC.

This clonotype was counted between two and nine times. The chain joins TRBV14 to TRBJ1-3, with 7 nucleotides matching TRBD1. The trim removed 4 bases at V and 0 bases at J, leaving 6 bases unmatched. Germline-derived CDR1 and CDR2 are SGHDN and FVKESK. The CDR3 is made up of 16 amino acids. Here the CDR3 DNA reads TGTGCCAGCAGCCCGACAGGGATTAGCTCTGGAAACACCATATATTTT. Translating it yields CASSPTGISSGNTIYF.

This clonotype was seen ten or more times. The chain recombines TRBV20-1 with TRBJ2-7, with a possible D match to TRBD1 (5 bases). Germline V gene data show CDR1 as DFQATT and CDR2 as SNEGSKA (reference sequence). Deletions cut 3 bases from V and 5 bases from J, with 17 bases between. CDR3 length: 14 amino acids. The CDR3 region has the DNA TGCAGTGCTAGTCGGGCAGATTGGGGCCACGAGCAGTACTTC. Translating it yields CSASRADWGHEQYF.

This clonotype was seen many times. The chain combines TRBV3-1 with TRBJ1-2, with TRBD1 identical over 9 bases. The CDR3 sequence is 14 residues long. The V gene end was trimmed by 5 bases and the J gene end by 5 bases; junction bases not matched to a gene: 6. Germline CDR1 is LGHDT and CDR2 is YNNKEL (reference sequence). CDR3 sequence (DNA): TGTGCCAGCAGCACTACAGGGGGCGCGTATGGCTACACCTTC. This gives the protein CASSTTGGAYGYTF. Combining the CDR3 with reference TRBV3-1 and TRBJ1-2 gives the whole variable domain DTAVSQTPKYLVTQMGNDKSIKCEQNLGHDTMYWYKQDSKKFLKIMFSYNNKELIINETVPNRFSPKSPDKAHLNLHINSLELGDSAVYFCASSTTGGAYGYTFGSGTRLTVV.

This chain uses TRBV27 with TRBJ2-7, with a tentative D call TRBD2 (6 bases). Germline CDR1 is MNHEY and CDR2 is SMNVEV (reference sequence). The CDR3 covers 14 residues. Trimming stripped 6 bases from V and 3 bases from J, with 15 bases between. The CDR3, as DNA: TGTGCCAGCAGCCTCGGGACTTCCTACTACGAGCAGTACTTC. It codes for CASSLGTSYYEQYF.

The J gene is TRBJ1-2, the V gene TRBV6-2 or TRBV6-3, with D tentatively TRBD1 (5 bases). Deletions cut 5 bases from V and 12 bases from J, with 16 bases between. Germline V gives CDR1 MNHEY, CDR2 SVGEGT. The CDR3 has 12 amino acids. The CDR3 loop is CASSGAGASDTF. CDR3 DNA sequence: TGTGCCAGCAGTGGGGCCGGTGCGAGCGACACCTTC.

Comments on this clonotype: This may arise from a read error, as a much more abundant clone is one base away. This chain's CDR3 is CASLPRGQGANGYTF. The DNA of the CDR3 is TGTGCCAGCTTACCTAGAGGACAGGGGGCAAATGGCTACACCTTC. The chain is built from TRBV18 and TRBJ1-2; 11 bases align to TRBD1. The CDR3 has 15 residues. V gave up 7 bases and J gave up 6 bases; unmatched junction bases: 10. CDR1 KGHSH and CDR2 LQKENI come from the germline V gene.

The sample holds a few counts of this clonotype. This chain joins TRBV5-1 and TRBJ2-6; no reliable D call. The germline V gene has CDR1 SGHRS and CDR2 YFSETQ. Trimming stripped 7 bases from V and 4 bases from J, with 15 bases between. The CDR3 is made up of 15 amino acids. CDR3 residues: CASSAEPSGANVLTF. The CDR3 DNA is TGCGCCAGCTCTGCAGAACCTTCCGGGGCCAACGTCCTGACTTTC.

This rearrangement joins TRBV28 to TRBJ1-2; D remains unclear. V lost 3 bases and J lost 0, with 8 bases in between. The CDR3 totals 14 residues. Germline assignment: CDR1 MDHEN and CDR2 SYDVKM. The CDR3 sequence: CASSFQHTNYGYTF. In DNA, the CDR3 is TGTGCCAGCAGTTTCCAGCACACTAACTATGGCTACACCTTC.

The table lists this clonotype with many counts. This chain connects TRBV20-1 to TRBJ2-3; TRBD2 matches 7 bases. The CDR3 contains 16 residues. Germline V gene data show CDR1 as DFQATT and CDR2 as SNEGSKA (reference sequence). The ends lost 0 bases at V and 0 bases at J; junction bases unmatched: 6. For the CDR3, the DNA is TGCAGTGCTAGAGAGTTCGGGGGGACGAGCACAGATACGCAGTATTTT. Protein: CSAREFGGTSTDTQYF.

This clonotype was observed at least ten times. The V gene is TRBV6-1, the J gene TRBJ1-1; TRBD1 matches at 9 bases. This CDR3 contains 15 residues. V lost 3 bases and J lost 1; bases outside the gene matches: 3. Germline V gene data show CDR1 as MNHNS and CDR2 as SASEGT. The CDR3 DNA reads TGTGCCAGCAGTGATGCGGGACAGGGGAACACTGAAGCTTTCTTT. This gives the protein CASSDAGQGNTEAFF.

J is TRBJ2-2 and V is TRBV20-1, with a possible D match to TRBD1 (5 bases). V was trimmed by 5 bases and J by 6 bases, leaving 16 bases between them. The CDR3 extends over 14 amino acids. Looked up from germline, CDR1 is DFQATT and CDR2 is SNEGSKA (reference sequence). CDR3 region: CSALGLRTAGELFF. CDR3 DNA: TGCAGTGCTTTGGGGCTACGCACAGCCGGGGAGCTGTTTTTT.

There are many counts of this clonotype. This chain joins TRBV7-9 and TRBJ2-7; possibly TRBD2 for D (5 bases). Germline-derived CDR1 and CDR2 are SEHNR and FQNEAQ (reference sequence). The V and J ends lost 0 bases and 6 bases respectively, with 9 bases between them. The CDR3 runs to 13 residues. The CDR3 DNA reads TGTGCCAGCAGCTTAGCGCTCACTAGCGAGCAGTACTTC. Amino acid sequence: CASSLALTSEQYF.

About this clonotype: A much larger clone sits a single nucleotide away, making a read error possible. The V and J genes are TRBV3-1 and TRBJ2-1, with TRBD1 as a possible D gene (5 bases). CDR1 and CDR2 (germline): LGHDT, YNNKEL (reference sequence). The CDR3 sequence is 15 residues long. The CDR3 region has the DNA TGTGCCAGCAGCCTGATTGGGGCCGCAAACAATGGGCAGTTCTTC. Translation gives CASSLIGAANNGQFF.

This clonotype was found many times. This chain joins TRBV5-4 and TRBJ2-5; the match to TRBD2 covers 8 bases. The J segment lost 1 base and the V segment lost 4 bases, leaving 3 bases of the junction unmatched. Germline CDR1 SGHNT, CDR2 YYREEE (reference sequence). This CDR3 is 14 amino acids long. The CDR3 is CASSLGLAQETQYF. For the CDR3, the DNA is TGTGCCAGCAGCCTTGGACTAGCCCAAGAGACCCAGTACTTC.

This clonotype showed up many times. The chain carries TRBV20-1 and TRBJ2-3; D is possibly TRBD1 (6 bases). The CDR3 contains 14 residues. Germline V gives CDR1 DFQATT, CDR2 SNEGSKA (reference sequence). V dropped 2 bases and J dropped 3 bases, with 12 bases sitting between them. The CDR3 here is CSARKQGLTDTQYF. In nucleotides, the CDR3 is TGCAGTGCTAGAAAGCAGGGGTTAACAGATACGCAGTATTTT.

This clonotype occurred many times. This chain connects TRBV4-1 to TRBJ2-1; D is perhaps TRBD2 (5 bases). The CDR3 consists of 13 residues. Between the trimmed V and J ends, which lost 0 bases and 9 bases, there was a span of 9 bases. Germline lookup yields CDR1 MGHRA and CDR2 YSYEKL. In nucleotides, the CDR3 is TGCGCCAGCAGCCAAGATAGGGCGGGTGAGCAGTTCTTC. Translating it yields CASSQDRAGEQFF.

A few counts support this clonotype. The chain employs TRBV6-5 and TRBJ2-3; maybe TRBD2 (5 bases). CDR1 MNHEY and CDR2 SVGAGI come from the germline V gene. The CDR3 runs to 14 residues. V lost 5 bases to trimming and J lost 3 bases, with 12 bases between them. The CDR3 DNA sequence: TGTGCCAGCAGTAAGCCGGGATATACAGATACGCAGTATTTT. Translation gives CASSKPGYTDTQYF.